This TCR beta chain was retrieved from a study of CD4+ T cells in melanoma (dated by TCRdb to the early 2020s). Notes on the research overall: Neoantigen-specific CD4+ T cells in human melanoma were investigated in the study. Points the paper makes about the study in general: The report described a correlation between neoantigen-specific CD4+ T cells and the function of CD8+ T cells, macrophages and B cells. According to the report, neoantigen-specific CD4+ T cells in melanoma displayed diverse differentiation states.

The receptor library was made with the immunoSEQ multiplex PCR assay. TCRdb retrieved this table from immuneACCESS and kept in-frame rearrangements only. Not all clones are present; in checked studies, unresolved V genes account for under half, and no reason is known for the remainder. The sample table holds some 15,000 clones, of which 60% to 80% were seen once. 15% of the sample comes from the top ten. The donors were melanoma patients. Remarks on this clone: No cognate antigen has been identified for it. Base qualities are not recorded, but no much larger clone differs from it by a single base.

The sequence came from a human donor with melanoma. The sample comprised cells from a culture (not recorded whether cultured in vitro).

The CDR3 reads CASSFSGARLRSGANVLTF. Here is the DNA: TGTGCCAGCAGCTTTAGTGGGGCGAGACTCCGCTCTGGGGCCAACGTCCTGACTTTC. The sequence links TRBV7-8 to TRBJ2-6, with TRBD1 tentatively as D gene (5 bases match). The CDR3 goes from the cysteine to the phenylalanine over 19 residues. The read is trimmed to its CDR3 DNA, 57 bases read in frame from base 1. Trimming costs V 3 bases and J 0 bases, and their ends lie 18 bases apart. CDR1 and CDR2, looked up from the germline V gene, are SGHVS and FQNEAQ. Reference TRBV7-8 and TRBJ2-6 proteins supply the regions before and after the CDR3; the full variable domain is: GAGVSQSPRYKVAKRGQDVALRCDPISGHVSLFWYQQALGQGPEFLTYFQNEAQLDKSGLPSDRFFAERPEGSVSTLKIQRTQQEDSAVYLCASSFSGARLRSGANVLTFGAGSRLTVL.